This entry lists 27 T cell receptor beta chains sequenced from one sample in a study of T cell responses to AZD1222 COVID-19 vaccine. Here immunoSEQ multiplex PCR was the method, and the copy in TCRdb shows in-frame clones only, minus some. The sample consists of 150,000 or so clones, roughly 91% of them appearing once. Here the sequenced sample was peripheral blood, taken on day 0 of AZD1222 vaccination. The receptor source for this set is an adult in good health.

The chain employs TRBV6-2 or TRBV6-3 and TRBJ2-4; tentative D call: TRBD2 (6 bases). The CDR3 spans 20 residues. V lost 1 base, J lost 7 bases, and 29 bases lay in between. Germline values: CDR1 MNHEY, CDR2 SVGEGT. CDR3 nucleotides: TGTGCCAGCAGTTACTTCGACTTTGGACTAACGAGGGGCCCACGGAACATTCAGTACTTC. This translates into CASSYFDFGLTRGPRNIQYF.

For the CDR3, the DNA is TGTGCCAGCAGCCCTAAGGCAGGGGTCAATGAAAAACTGTTTTTT. Amino acid sequence: CASSPKAGVNEKLFF. V and J are TRBV9 and TRBJ1-4, with D possibly being TRBD1 (6 bases). V was pared by 4 bases and J by 5 bases, with 15 bases between. Germline lookup yields CDR1 SGDLS and CDR2 YYNGEE. The length of the CDR3 is 15 residues.

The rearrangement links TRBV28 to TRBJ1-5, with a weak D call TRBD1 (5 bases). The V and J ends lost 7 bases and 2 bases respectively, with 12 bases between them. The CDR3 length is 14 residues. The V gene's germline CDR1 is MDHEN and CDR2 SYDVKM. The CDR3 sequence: CASKIWDGNQPQHF. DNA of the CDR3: TGTGCCAGCAAAATTTGGGACGGCAATCAGCCCCAGCATTTT.

Written as DNA, the CDR3 is TGTGCCAGCAGTTACTTACTTGGCTACACCTTC. It is translated as CASSYLLGYTF. The rearrangement joins TRBV6-2 or TRBV6-3 to TRBJ1-2, with no clear D. Deletions cut 1 base from V and 7 bases from J, with 4 bases between. CDR1 MNHEY and CDR2 SVGEGT come from the germline V gene. CDR3 length: 11 residues.

CDR3 DNA sequence: TGTGCCAGCAGCAACCTGGGACAGGGGCCCAATCAGCCCCAGCATTTT. Its protein is CASSNLGQGPNQPQHF. This sequence joins TRBV21-1 and TRBJ1-5; the table gives TRBD1 as D, unverified against the DNA. TRBV21-1 is given as a pseudogene. The CDR3 spans 16 residues.

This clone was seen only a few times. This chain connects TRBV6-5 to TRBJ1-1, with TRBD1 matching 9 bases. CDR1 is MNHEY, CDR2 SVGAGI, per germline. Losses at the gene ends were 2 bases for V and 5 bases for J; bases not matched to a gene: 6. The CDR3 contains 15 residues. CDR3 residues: CASSYLDGQGTEAFF. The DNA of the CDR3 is TGTGCCAGCAGTTACCTCGACGGACAGGGGACTGAAGCTTTCTTT.

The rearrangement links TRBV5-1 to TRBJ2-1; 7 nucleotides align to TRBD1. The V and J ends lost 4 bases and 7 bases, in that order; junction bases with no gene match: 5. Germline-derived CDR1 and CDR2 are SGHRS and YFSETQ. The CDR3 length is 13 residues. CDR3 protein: CASSHSQGNEQFF. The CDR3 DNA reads TGCGCCAGCAGCCACTCACAGGGGAATGAGCAGTTCTTC.

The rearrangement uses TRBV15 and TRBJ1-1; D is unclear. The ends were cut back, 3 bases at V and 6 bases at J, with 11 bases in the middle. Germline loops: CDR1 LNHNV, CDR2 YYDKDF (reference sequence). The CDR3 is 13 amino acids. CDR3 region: CATSRRGSAEAFF. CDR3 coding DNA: TGTGCCACCAGCAGGCGGGGATCTGCTGAAGCTTTCTTT.

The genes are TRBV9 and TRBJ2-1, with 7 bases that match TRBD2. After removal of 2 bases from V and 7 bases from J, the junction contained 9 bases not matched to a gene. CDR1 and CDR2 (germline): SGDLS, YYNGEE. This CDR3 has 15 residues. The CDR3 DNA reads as TGTGCCAGCAGCGTCGGGGGGTACTCAACTAATGAGCAGTTCTTC. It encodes CASSVGGYSTNEQFF.

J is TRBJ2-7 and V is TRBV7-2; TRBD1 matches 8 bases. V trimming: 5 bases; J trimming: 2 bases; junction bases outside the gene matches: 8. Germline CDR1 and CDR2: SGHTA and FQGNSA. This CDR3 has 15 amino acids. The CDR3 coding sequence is TGTGCCAGCAGCCTGACCCCACAGGGGGCCTACGAGCAGTACTTC. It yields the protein CASSLTPQGAYEQYF.

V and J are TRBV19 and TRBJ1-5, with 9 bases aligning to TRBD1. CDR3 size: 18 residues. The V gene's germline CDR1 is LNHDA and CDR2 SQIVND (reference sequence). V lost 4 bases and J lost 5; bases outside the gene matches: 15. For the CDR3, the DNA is TGTGCCAGTAGTACCATAAGACAGGGGGACCTGAAGGATCAGCCCCAGCATTTT. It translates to CASSTIRQGDLKDQPQHF.

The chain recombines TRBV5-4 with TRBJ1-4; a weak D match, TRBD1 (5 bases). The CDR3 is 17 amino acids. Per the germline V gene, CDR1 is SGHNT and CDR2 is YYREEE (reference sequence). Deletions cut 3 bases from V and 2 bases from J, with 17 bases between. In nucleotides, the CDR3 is TGTGCCAGCAGCTATGCTGGGACCGCGCTCACTAATGAAAAACTGTTTTTT. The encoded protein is CASSYAGTALTNEKLFF.

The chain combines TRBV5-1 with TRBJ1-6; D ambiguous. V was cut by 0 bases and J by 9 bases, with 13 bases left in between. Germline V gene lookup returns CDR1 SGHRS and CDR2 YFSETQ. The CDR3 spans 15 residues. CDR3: CASSLGSTPPSPLHF. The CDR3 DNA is TGCGCCAGCAGCTTGGGATCCACTCCTCCTTCACCCCTCCACTTT.

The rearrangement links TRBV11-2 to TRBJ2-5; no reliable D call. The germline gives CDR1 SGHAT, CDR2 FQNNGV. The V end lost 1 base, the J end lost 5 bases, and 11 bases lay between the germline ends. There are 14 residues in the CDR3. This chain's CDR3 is CASSLVPFGETQYF. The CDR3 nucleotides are TGTGCCAGCAGCTTAGTACCGTTTGGGGAGACCCAGTACTTC.

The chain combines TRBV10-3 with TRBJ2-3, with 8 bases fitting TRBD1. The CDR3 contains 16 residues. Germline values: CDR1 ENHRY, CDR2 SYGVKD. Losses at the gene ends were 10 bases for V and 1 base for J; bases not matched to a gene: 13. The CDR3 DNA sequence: TGTGCCACCTATTCGACGACAGGGGAGCGCACAGATACGCAGTATTTT. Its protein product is CATYSTTGERTDTQYF.

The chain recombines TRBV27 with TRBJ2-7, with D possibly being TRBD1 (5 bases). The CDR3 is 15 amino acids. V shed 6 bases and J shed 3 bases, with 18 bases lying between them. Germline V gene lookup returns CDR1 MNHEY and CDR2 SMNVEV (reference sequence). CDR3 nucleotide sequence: TGTGCCAGCAGACGAGGTGGGGCGAACAGCTACGAGCAGTACTTC. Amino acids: CASRRGGANSYEQYF.

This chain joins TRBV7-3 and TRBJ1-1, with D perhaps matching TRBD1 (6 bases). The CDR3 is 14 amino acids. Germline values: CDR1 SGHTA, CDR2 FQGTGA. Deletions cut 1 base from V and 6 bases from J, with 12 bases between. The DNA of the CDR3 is TGTGCCAGCAGCTTAAGGGGGCGGAGCCCTGAAGCTTTCTTT. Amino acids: CASSLRGRSPEAFF.

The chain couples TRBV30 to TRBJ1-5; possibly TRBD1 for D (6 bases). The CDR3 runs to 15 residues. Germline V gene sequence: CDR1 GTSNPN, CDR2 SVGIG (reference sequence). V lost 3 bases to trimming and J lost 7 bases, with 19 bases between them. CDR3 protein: CAWRPSGDGRQPQHF. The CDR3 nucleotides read TGTGCCTGGAGGCCGTCAGGGGATGGCCGGCAGCCCCAGCATTTT.

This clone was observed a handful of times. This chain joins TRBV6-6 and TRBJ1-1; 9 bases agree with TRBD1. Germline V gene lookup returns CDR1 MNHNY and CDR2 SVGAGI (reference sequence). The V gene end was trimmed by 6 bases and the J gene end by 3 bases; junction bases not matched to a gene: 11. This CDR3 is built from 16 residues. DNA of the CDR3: TGTGCCAGCAGCTCCGGGACAGGGAGGTTGGACACTGAAGCTTTCTTT. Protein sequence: CASSSGTGRLDTEAFF.

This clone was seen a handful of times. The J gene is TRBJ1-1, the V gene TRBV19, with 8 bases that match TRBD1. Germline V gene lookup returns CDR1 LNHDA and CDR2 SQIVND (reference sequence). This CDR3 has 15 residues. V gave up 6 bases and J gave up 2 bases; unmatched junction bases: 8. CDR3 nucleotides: TGTGCCAGTAGCCCCAGACAGGGGAGAAACACTGAAGCTTTCTTT. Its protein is CASSPRQGRNTEAFF.

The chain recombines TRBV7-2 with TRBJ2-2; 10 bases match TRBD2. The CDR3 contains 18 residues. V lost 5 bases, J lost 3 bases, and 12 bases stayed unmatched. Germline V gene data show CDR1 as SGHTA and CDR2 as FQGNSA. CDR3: CASSHRLSGGAHTGELFF. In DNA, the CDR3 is TGTGCCAGCAGCCACCGACTCAGCGGGGGGGCCCACACCGGGGAGCTGTTTTTT.

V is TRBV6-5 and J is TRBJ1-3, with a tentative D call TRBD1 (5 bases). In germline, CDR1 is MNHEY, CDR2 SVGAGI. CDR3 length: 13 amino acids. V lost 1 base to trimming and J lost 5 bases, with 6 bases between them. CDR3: CASSYLGRNTIYF. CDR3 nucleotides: TGTGCCAGCAGTTACTTGGGGCGAAACACCATATATTTT.

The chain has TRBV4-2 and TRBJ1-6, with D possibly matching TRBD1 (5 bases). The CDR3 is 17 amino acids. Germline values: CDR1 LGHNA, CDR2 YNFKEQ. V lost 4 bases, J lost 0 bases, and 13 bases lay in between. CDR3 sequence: CASSRDGLSSYNSPLHF. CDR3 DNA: TGTGCCAGCAGCCGGGACGGACTGAGCTCCTATAATTCACCCCTCCACTTT.

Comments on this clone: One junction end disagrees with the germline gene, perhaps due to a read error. The CDR3 DNA reads as TGTGCCAGCAGTTTCGGGGGCCGAGTGTATTCCTTC. Translating it yields CASSFGGRVYSF. J is TRBJ1-2 and V is TRBV12-3 or TRBV12-4, with TRBD1 as a possible D gene (6 bases). The CDR3 extends over 12 amino acids.

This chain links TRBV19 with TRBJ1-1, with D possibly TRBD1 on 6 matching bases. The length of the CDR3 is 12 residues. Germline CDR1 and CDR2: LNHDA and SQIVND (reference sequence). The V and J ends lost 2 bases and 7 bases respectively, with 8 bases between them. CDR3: CASSIQGHEAFF. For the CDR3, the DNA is TGTGCCAGTAGTATACAGGGGCATGAAGCTTTCTTT.

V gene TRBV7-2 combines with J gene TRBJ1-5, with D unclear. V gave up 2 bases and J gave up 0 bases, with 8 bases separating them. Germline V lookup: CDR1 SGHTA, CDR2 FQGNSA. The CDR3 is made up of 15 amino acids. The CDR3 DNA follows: TGTGCCAGCAGCTTATGGAGGGATAGCAATCAGCCCCAGCATTTT. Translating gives CASSLWRDSNQPQHF.

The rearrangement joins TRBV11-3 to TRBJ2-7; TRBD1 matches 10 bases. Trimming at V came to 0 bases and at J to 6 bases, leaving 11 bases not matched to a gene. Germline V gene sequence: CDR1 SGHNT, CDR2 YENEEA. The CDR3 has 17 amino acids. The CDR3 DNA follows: TGTGCCAGCAGCTTAGACCCCGGGACAGGGGCGGTGGCCGAGCAGTACTTC. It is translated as CASSLDPGTGAVAEQYF.